The 8 T cell receptor beta chains given below trace back to one sample, sequenced in a study of cytomegalovirus exposure and HLA in healthy donors (dated by TCRdb to the late 2010s). Libraries were constructed by the immunoSEQ multiplex PCR assay. For the multiplex PCR, a mixture combining 60 forward primers for TCR Vbeta segments and 13 reverse primers for TCR Jbeta segments was used. The immuneACCESS repertoire file appears here via TCRdb, limited to in-frame rearrangements. These files lack a portion of the clones; in checked studies, under half of the deficit traces to unresolved V genes, and the cause of the others is not known. The sample records about 140,000 clones, approximately 77% of which are singletons. Together, the top ten hold more than 1.1% of the sample. What was sequenced was PBMCs. The source is a woman aged 40 to 55 in good health and CMV-seronegative.

The rearrangement uses TRBV28 and TRBJ1-2; 8 bases are a match to TRBD1. This CDR3 spans 16 amino acids. Trimming at V came to 5 bases and at J to 6 bases, leaving 14 bases not matched to a gene. Germline loops: CDR1 MDHEN, CDR2 SYDVKM. DNA for the CDR3: TGTGCCAGCAGTCCTTCTGTCCGACAGGGGATAAATGGCTACACCTTC. Protein sequence: CASSPSVRQGINGYTF.

The gene calls are TRBV10-3 and TRBJ1-2; weak D call: TRBD1 (5 bases). Looked up from germline, CDR1 is ENHRY and CDR2 is SYGVKD. Deletions cut 6 bases from V and 8 bases from J, with 19 bases between. This CDR3 comprises 14 residues. This CDR3 is CAIRTASNLGGYTF. The CDR3 nucleotides are TGTGCCATCAGGACAGCGTCGAACTTAGGGGGCTACACCTTC.

In DNA, the CDR3 is TGCGCCAGCAGCCAAGAAGGGGGGGTGATCGGCACCGGGGAGCTGTTTTTT. As protein: CASSQEGGVIGTGELFF. J is TRBJ2-2 and V is TRBV4-3, with a weak D call TRBD2 (7 bases). This CDR3 is built from 17 residues. The germline gives CDR1 LGHNA, CDR2 YSLEER. The germline V and J ends were trimmed by 0 bases and 4 bases, with 15 bases remaining between them.

The CDR3 sequence: CASSSTSGGAYEQYF. CDR3 nucleotide sequence: TGTGCCAGCAGCTCGACTAGCGGGGGGGCCTACGAGCAGTACTTC. The gene calls are TRBV7-2 and TRBJ2-7; 14 positions match TRBD2. The CDR3 spans 15 residues. Germline V gene lookup returns CDR1 SGHTA and CDR2 FQGNSA. V gave up 4 bases and J gave up 2 bases; unmatched junction bases: 1. Combining the CDR3 with reference TRBV7-2 and TRBJ2-7 gives the whole variable domain GAGVSQSPSNKVTEKGKDVELRCDPISGHTALYWYRQSLGQGLEFLIYFQGNSAPDKSGLPSDRFSAERTGGSVSTLTIQRTQQEDSAVYLCASSSTSGGAYEQYFGPGTRLTVT.

In its sample, this clone was seen a few times. V gene TRBV5-1 combines with J gene TRBJ1-1; 7 nucleotides align to TRBD1. Germline V CDR1 and CDR2: SGHRS, YFSETQ. This CDR3 has 15 amino acids. The ends lost 4 bases at V and 0 bases at J; junction bases unmatched: 6. CDR3 protein: CASSPDRFLNTEAFF. In DNA form, the CDR3 reads TGCGCCAGCAGCCCGGACAGGTTTTTGAACACTGAAGCTTTCTTT.

V and J are TRBV10-3 and TRBJ2-3; 8 nucleotides align to TRBD2. This CDR3 contains 16 residues. Per germline, CDR1 ENHRY and CDR2 SYGVKD. V lost 5 bases and J lost 2; bases outside the gene matches: 9. CDR3 DNA sequence: TGTGCCATCAGTCGCGGGGGGAGTACCGTCACAGATACGCAGTATTTT. This gives the protein CAISRGGSTVTDTQYF.

This chain connects TRBV5-1 to TRBJ1-6; TRBD1 aligns across 9 bases. V was pared by 4 bases and J by 11 bases, with 10 bases of the junction left unmatched. The V gene's germline CDR1 is SGHRS and CDR2 YFSETQ. The CDR3 loop spans 15 amino acids. Here the CDR3 DNA reads TGCGCCAGCAGCGGGGGGGGACAGGGTGAAACACCCCTCCACTTT. Amino acids: CASSGGGQGETPLHF.

The chain joins TRBV7-2 to TRBJ2-5, with 11 bases matching TRBD2. J was trimmed by 7 bases and V by 7 bases; bases with no gene match: 8. Germline assignment: CDR1 SGHTA and CDR2 FQGNSA. CDR3 length: 14 amino acids. The CDR3 nucleotides are TGTGCCAGCACGGGGACTAGCGGCCGATGGACCCAGTACTTC. Translation gives CASTGTSGRWTQYF.